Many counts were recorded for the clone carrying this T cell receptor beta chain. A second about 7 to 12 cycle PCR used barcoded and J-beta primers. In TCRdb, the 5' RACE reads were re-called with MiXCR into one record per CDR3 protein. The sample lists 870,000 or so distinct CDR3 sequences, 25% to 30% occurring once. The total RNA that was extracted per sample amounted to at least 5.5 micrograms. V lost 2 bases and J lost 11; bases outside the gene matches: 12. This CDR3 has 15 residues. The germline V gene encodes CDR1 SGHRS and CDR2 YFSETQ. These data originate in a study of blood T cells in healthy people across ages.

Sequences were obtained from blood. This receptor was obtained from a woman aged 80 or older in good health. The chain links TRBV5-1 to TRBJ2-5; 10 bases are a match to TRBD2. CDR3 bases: TGCGCCAGCAGCTTAACTAGCGGGGCTTACAATGAGCAGTACTTC. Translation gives CASSLTSGAYNEQYF.